This paragraph covers one TCR beta chain sequence. As yet, its antigen is unknown. The data belong to a study of follicular helper T cells after annual influenza vaccination. For the study at large: Across the 2013-2014, 2014-2015 and 2015-2016 vaccination seasons, some subjects were resampled. Broader study findings: ICOS+CD38+ cTfh clonality change tracked circulating plasmablast frequency change. Most later recoveries of Day 7 ICOS+CD38+ clones were ICOS-CD38- cTfh.

Time point given: 2015-2016 season, pre-vaccination. The protocol was immunoSEQ multiplex PCR, while the TCRdb copy is restricted to in-frame clones and leaves out a portion. This sample has more than 13,000 clones; 78% occur once, and the top ten carry 0.4% to 0.55%. This CDR3 is built from 13 residues. The germline gives CDR1 SGDLS, CDR2 YYNGEE. Trimming pared 2 bases from V and 3 bases from J, leaving 6 bases between. This chain connects TRBV9 to TRBJ1-5; D remains ambiguous. The receptor's source is an adult who received the influenza vaccine. Sequences were derived from CXCR5- memory CD4+ T cells sorted from blood, sampled on the day of influenza vaccination. The CDR3 is CASSVLDNQPQHF. The CDR3 DNA is TGTGCCAGCAGCGTTTTAGACAATCAGCCCCAGCATTTT. Full variable domain (remainder filled in from reference TRBV9 and TRBJ1-5): DSGVTQTPKHLITATGQRVTLRCSPRSGDLSVYWYQQSLDQGLQFLIQYYNGEERAKGNILERFSAQQFPDLHSELNLSSLELGDSALYFCASSVLDNQPQHFGDGTRLSIL.